Listed below are T cell receptor beta chains from one sample, sequenced in a study of cytomegalovirus exposure and HLA in healthy donors. Assay used: immunoSEQ multiplex PCR; TCRdb lists only in-frame clones, some missing. Among over 250,000 clones, around 66% were seen once, and the ten largest hold 2% to 2.5%. Sequencing was performed on PBMCs. The origin of the receptors is a female donor in good health and CMV-seronegative. The CDR3 runs from the conserved cysteine through the conserved F or W. D genes are given only for firm matches. Some rows have no size entry. The others give once, few or many, or a class for an expanded clone.

size,D,J,V,DNA,CDR3
NA,TRBD2,TRBJ2-5,TRBV19,TGTGCCAGTGGGCCTAGCGGGCTGTGGGAGACCCAGTACTTC,CASGPSGLWETQYF
NA,NA,TRBJ1-1,TRBV5-1,TGCGCCAGCAGCTTTATGGTAACGGAAGGGGGCACTGAAGCTTTCTTT,CASSFMVTEGGTEAFF
NA,TRBD1,TRBJ1-5,TRBV28,TGTGCCAGCAGAGGGGGACAGGGTGGAAATCAGCCCCAGCATTTT,CASRGGQGGNQPQHF
NA,TRBD2,TRBJ2-7,TRBV7-9,TGTGCCAGCAGCCCAGGACTAGCGGGAGACTCCTACGAGCAGTACTTC,CASSPGLAGDSYEQYF
NA,NA,TRBJ2-1,TRBV5-1,TGCGCCAGCAGCCTCGGCCCAGGGGTCTTAAATGAGCAGTTCTTC,CASSLGPGVLNEQFF
NA,TRBD2,TRBJ2-5,TRBV7-3,TGTGCCAGCAGCTTAGGGGGGGGTAGCGGGAGGGCCAGGGAGACCCAGTACTTC,CASSLGGGSGRARETQYF
NA,NA,TRBJ1-4,TRBV5-4,TGTGCCAGCAGCTATGACACAGGGCCCCGGAAATTT,CASSYDTGPRKF
NA,TRBD1,TRBJ1-5,TRBV6-6,TGTGCCAGCAGAGTCGGACAGGGAAGGGAGCAGCCCCAGCATTTT,CASRVGQGREQPQHF
NA,NA,TRBJ2-3,TRBV7-8,TGTGCCAGCAGCTTAGGGAAGGCCGGAGGCACAGATACGCAGTATTTT,CASSLGKAGGTDTQYF
NA,TRBD2,TRBJ2-7,TRBV5-6,TGTGCCAGCAGACCTAGCGGGAGACTTCCCTACGAGCAGTACTTC,CASRPSGRLPYEQYF
NA,TRBD2,TRBJ2-1,TRBV19,TGTGCCAGTAGATCAAGACTAGCGGATGACGGGAATGAGCAGTTCTTC,CASRSRLADDGNEQFF
NA,NA,TRBJ1-5,TRBV2,TGTGCCAGCAGTGTGTTGGGAGGGGAGCAGCCCCAGCATTTT,CASSVLGGEQPQHF
NA,NA,TRBJ2-5,TRBV10-3,TGTGCCATCAGTGAAGGTGGGGCGCAAGAGACCCAGTACTTC,CAISEGGAQETQYF
NA,NA,TRBJ1-1,TRBV5-4,TGTGCCAGCAGTCGGGGGGGGAGGAAGGACACTGAAGCTTTCTTT,CASSRGGRKDTEAFF
few,TRBD2,TRBJ2-7,TRBV7-3,TGTGCCAGCAGCCCGGAGCGGGATCTAACCTACGAGCAGTACTTC,CASSPERDLTYEQYF
NA,NA,TRBJ2-1,TRBV28,TGTGCCAGCAGTTTAAGGACAGTGGGACCTGATGAGCAGTTCTTC,CASSLRTVGPDEQFF
NA,NA,TRBJ1-5,TRBV19,TGTGCCAGTAGTAGAGGGAATAGCAATCAGCCCCAGCATTTT,CASSRGNSNQPQHF
NA,NA,TRBJ1-5,TRBV19,TGTGCCAGTAGTATTGTTGGAGGACCCGGGCAGCCCCAGCATTTT,CASSIVGGPGQPQHF
once,TRBD2,TRBJ2-1,TRBV11-3,TGTGCCAGCAGCCGCCAGACCGGGACTAACACCGGTGAGCAGTTCTTC,CASSRQTGTNTGEQFF
NA,TRBD2,TRBJ2-1,TRBV5-1,TGCGCCAGCAGCTACCGGTCCGGGACTAGCGGGCACAATGAGCAGTTCTTC,CASSYRSGTSGHNEQFF
NA,TRBD2,TRBJ2-7,TRBV5-8,TGTGCCAGCAGCATCGGGACTAGCGGGTCGGCTTACGAGCAGTACTTC,CASSIGTSGSAYEQYF